Below, 21 T cell receptor beta chains from the same sample are listed, as sequenced in a study of blood T cell repertoires in COVID-19. Using immunoSEQ multiplex PCR, the repertoire was profiled, and TCRdb retains in-frame clones only, with some absent. The sample holds 140,000 or so clones; 87% are singletons and the top ten take roughly two fifths. What was sequenced was peripheral blood. These receptors all come from a man in his fifties who had recovered from COVID-19.

The chain is built from TRBV5-5 and TRBJ2-5, with a possible D match to TRBD2 (6 bases). This CDR3 spans 15 amino acids. Trimming took 5 bases from V and 5 from J, leaving 19 bases between them. CDR1 is SGHKS, CDR2 YYEKEE, per germline (reference sequence). This CDR3 is CASSPPGLQRETQYF. The CDR3 nucleotides read TGTGCCAGCAGTCCGCCGGGACTCCAACGCGAGACCCAGTACTTC.

V is TRBV7-2 and J is TRBJ2-3; D uncertain. The germline V gene has CDR1 SGHTA and CDR2 FQGNSA. V lost 5 bases, J lost 2 bases, and 8 bases lay in between. The CDR3 spans 13 residues. This CDR3 reads CASSIQVTDTQYF. CDR3 in DNA: TGTGCCAGCAGCATCCAGGTCACAGATACGCAGTATTTT.

The gene calls are TRBV14 and TRBJ1-2; the D gene is possibly TRBD1 (5 bases). Trimming stripped 6 bases from V and 8 bases from J, with 16 bases between. From germline, CDR1 is SGHDN and CDR2 FVKESK. The CDR3 spans 13 residues. CDR3: CASSQQASLGYTF. The CDR3 DNA reads TGTGCCAGCAGTCAACAGGCGTCCTTAGGCTACACCTTC.

The chain is built from TRBV4-3 and TRBJ1-2; 9 nucleotides agree with TRBD1. V shed 2 bases and J 2 bases; nucleotides not matched to a gene: 3. From germline, CDR1 is LGHNA and CDR2 YSLEER. The CDR3 has 15 amino acids. The chain's CDR3 is CASSQSDRGNYGYTF. CDR3 DNA: TGCGCCAGCAGCCAATCGGACAGGGGAAACTATGGCTACACCTTC.

The chain joins TRBV12-3 or TRBV12-4 to TRBJ1-2; D gene ambiguous. The V end was cut by 5 bases, the J end by 7 bases, with 14 bases between. CDR3 size: 13 residues. The chain's CDR3 is CASSPPSGAGYTF. DNA for the CDR3: TGTGCCAGCAGTCCCCCGAGTGGAGCTGGCTACACCTTC.

The rearrangement links TRBV27 to TRBJ2-3, with 8 bases matching TRBD2. The germline CDR1 and CDR2 sequences are MNHEY and SMNVEV (reference sequence). This CDR3 has 14 residues. Trimming at V came to 6 bases and at J to 8 bases, leaving 10 bases not matched to a gene. CDR3 nucleotide sequence: TGTGCCAGCAGCCCCGGCGGGGGGTGGGGTACGCAGTATTTT. Its translation is CASSPGGGWGTQYF.

This chain links TRBV29-1 with TRBJ2-3; tentative D call: TRBD1 (6 bases). The V gene's germline CDR1 is SQVTM and CDR2 ANQGSEA. This CDR3 region has 12 residues. CDR3 DNA: TGCGGGTGGGGGCCCCGCACAGATACGCAGTATTTT. Its translation: CGWGPRTDTQYF.

The CDR3 DNA reads TGTGCCAGCAGCGGCCGGACAGCCGGCCAAGAGACCCAGTACTTC. Its protein product is CASSGRTAGQETQYF. The V call is TRBV9, the J call TRBJ2-5; TRBD1 is a possible D gene (6 bases). Germline CDR1 reads SGDLS; CDR2 reads YYNGEE. This CDR3 has 15 residues. The V end was cut by 3 bases, the J end by 1 base, with 13 bases between.

The chain's CDR3 is CASSIRDRVSGANVLTF. The CDR3 bases are TGTGCCAGTAGTATCCGAGACAGGGTCTCTGGGGCCAACGTCCTGACTTTC. V usage is TRBV19 and J usage is TRBJ2-6; 7 positions agree with TRBD1. CDR3 length: 17 residues. CDR1 and CDR2 from the germline V gene are LNHDA and SQIVND (reference sequence). V gave up 3 bases and J gave up 0 bases; unmatched junction bases: 5. Full variable domain (rest looked up from reference TRBV19 and TRBJ2-6): DGGITQSPKYLFRKEGQNVTLSCEQNLNHDAMYWYRQDPGQGLRLIYYSQIVNDFQKGDIAEGYSVSREKKESFPLTVTSAQKNPTAFYLCASSIRDRVSGANVLTFGAGSRLTVL.

The chain links TRBV27 to TRBJ2-3, with 7 positions matching TRBD2. Germline V gene lookup returns CDR1 MNHEY and CDR2 SMNVEV (reference sequence). The CDR3 has 15 residues. Trimming took 2 bases from V and 4 from J; bases not matched to a gene: 6. Here the CDR3 reads CASSLIGLGSDTQYF. CDR3 nucleotide sequence: TGTGCCAGCAGTTTAATAGGACTAGGTTCAGATACGCAGTATTTT.

The chain links TRBV9 to TRBJ2-7; 10 positions agree with TRBD2. This CDR3 spans 18 amino acids. In germline, CDR1 is SGDLS, CDR2 YYNGEE. Trimming took 0 bases from V and 1 from J; bases not matched to a gene: 10. CDR3 residues: CASSVGVMAGLASYEQYF. The CDR3 nucleotides are TGTGCCAGCAGCGTAGGGGTAATGGCGGGACTAGCGTCCTACGAGCAGTACTTC.

This chain joins TRBV29-1 and TRBJ2-5, with a weak D call TRBD1 (7 bases). CDR1 is SQVTM and CDR2 is ANQGSEA in the germline V gene. V was shortened by 1 base and J by 4 bases, with 13 bases between the two germline ends. This CDR3 comprises 14 residues. The CDR3 DNA reads as TGCAGCGTTGAAGGTAACAGGGGAGGAGAGACCCAGTACTTC. This codes for CSVEGNRGGETQYF. The entire variable domain, with the rest obtained from reference TRBV29-1 and TRBJ2-5, is as follows: SAVISQKPSRDICQRGTSLTIQCQVDSQVTMMFWYRQQPGQSLTLIATANQGSEATYESGFVIDKFPISRPNLTFSTLTVSNMSPEDSSIYLCSVEGNRGGETQYFGPGTRLLVL.

The CDR3 coding sequence is TGTGCCAGCAGCCTCGGACTAGCGGGGGGACTCCAAGAGACCCAGTACTTC. This codes for CASSLGLAGGLQETQYF. The gene calls are TRBV3-1 (or the pseudogene TRBV3-2) and TRBJ2-5, with 14 bases fitting TRBD2. V gave up 4 bases and J gave up 1 base; unmatched junction bases: 5. Germline CDR1 and CDR2: LGHDT and YNNKEL (reference sequence). The CDR3 extends over 17 amino acids.

Here the CDR3 DNA reads TGTGCCAGCTCTCAAACAGGGGGCACTGAAGCTTTCTTT. It yields the protein CASSQTGGTEAFF. This chain links TRBV18 with TRBJ1-1; 8 nucleotides line up with TRBD1. V lost 6 bases to trimming and J lost 4 bases; unmatched junction nucleotides: 4. This CDR3 spans 13 amino acids. Germline CDR1 KGHSH, CDR2 LQKENI.

The chain uses TRBV5-1 and TRBJ2-4; TRBD2 is a possible D gene (6 bases). The CDR3 runs to 17 residues. V lost 4 bases to trimming and J lost 3 bases, with 20 bases between them. Germline V gene lookup returns CDR1 SGHRS and CDR2 YFSETQ. CDR3 nucleotide sequence: TGCGCCAGCAGCCCCGCCCGGCAGGGACTTTTCAAAAACATTCAGTACTTC. This encodes CASSPARQGLFKNIQYF. The whole variable domain, remainder taken from reference TRBV5-1 and TRBJ2-4, is KAGVTQTPRYLIKTRGQQVTLSCSPISGHRSVSWYQQTPGQGLQFLFEYFSETQRNKGNFPGRFSGRQFSNSRSEMNVSTLELGDSALYLCASSPARQGLFKNIQYFGAGTRLSVL.

This chain joins TRBV5-1 and TRBJ2-3, with TRBD1 as a possible D gene (5 bases). Deletions cut 4 bases from V and 2 bases from J, with 11 bases between. The CDR3 spans 14 residues. Germline lookup yields CDR1 SGHRS and CDR2 YFSETQ. The DNA of the CDR3 is TGCGCCAGCAGCCCAGGACAAAACACAGATACGCAGTATTTT. Protein sequence: CASSPGQNTDTQYF. The whole variable domain, remainder taken from reference TRBV5-1 and TRBJ2-3, is KAGVTQTPRYLIKTRGQQVTLSCSPISGHRSVSWYQQTPGQGLQFLFEYFSETQRNKGNFPGRFSGRQFSNSRSEMNVSTLELGDSALYLCASSPGQNTDTQYFGPGTRLTVL.

This clone has just a few counts. The chain combines TRBV5-1 with TRBJ1-2; possibly TRBD1 for D (6 bases). CDR1 SGHRS and CDR2 YFSETQ come from the germline V gene. Trimming cost V 5 bases and J 0 bases, with 11 bases left between them. This CDR3 is 14 amino acids long. CDR3 in DNA: TGCGCCAGCAGGCCAACAGGGTCTAACTATGGCTACACCTTC. It codes for CASRPTGSNYGYTF.

The chain links TRBV7-8 to TRBJ1-2; D is ambiguous. Trimming cost V 2 bases and J 4 bases, with 14 bases left between them. The CDR3 length is 15 residues. The germline CDR1 and CDR2 sequences are SGHVS and FQNEAQ. As DNA, the CDR3 is TGTGCCAGCAGCTTAATTTCTAACCCCCCCTATGGCTACACCTTC. Residues: CASSLISNPPYGYTF.

This chain uses TRBV7-9 with TRBJ1-1, with D possibly matching TRBD1 (5 bases). The CDR3 is made up of 13 amino acids. Germline V gives CDR1 SEHNR, CDR2 FQNEAQ (reference sequence). V dropped 5 bases and J dropped 5 bases, with 12 bases sitting between them. The CDR3 coding sequence is TGTGCCAGCAGCACAAACGGGGGTACTGAAGCTTTCTTT. Translating gives CASSTNGGTEAFF.

V gene TRBV7-2 combines with J gene TRBJ1-5, with D possibly matching TRBD1 (6 bases). V dropped 2 bases and J dropped 3 bases, with 11 bases sitting between them. There are 15 residues in the CDR3. The germline V gene has CDR1 SGHTA and CDR2 FQGNSA. The CDR3 DNA is TGTGCCAGCAGCTTAATGGGGGACAACAATCAGCCCCAGCATTTT. It translates to CASSLMGDNNQPQHF.

V usage is TRBV10-3 and J usage is TRBJ1-1; 7 bases fit TRBD1. CDR1 is ENHRY, CDR2 SYGVKD, per germline. V lost 6 bases and J lost 3; bases outside the gene matches: 7. The CDR3 length is 14 residues. Here the CDR3 reads CAIRKTGLDTEAFF. CDR3 nucleotides: TGTGCCATCAGAAAGACAGGGTTGGACACTGAAGCTTTCTTT.